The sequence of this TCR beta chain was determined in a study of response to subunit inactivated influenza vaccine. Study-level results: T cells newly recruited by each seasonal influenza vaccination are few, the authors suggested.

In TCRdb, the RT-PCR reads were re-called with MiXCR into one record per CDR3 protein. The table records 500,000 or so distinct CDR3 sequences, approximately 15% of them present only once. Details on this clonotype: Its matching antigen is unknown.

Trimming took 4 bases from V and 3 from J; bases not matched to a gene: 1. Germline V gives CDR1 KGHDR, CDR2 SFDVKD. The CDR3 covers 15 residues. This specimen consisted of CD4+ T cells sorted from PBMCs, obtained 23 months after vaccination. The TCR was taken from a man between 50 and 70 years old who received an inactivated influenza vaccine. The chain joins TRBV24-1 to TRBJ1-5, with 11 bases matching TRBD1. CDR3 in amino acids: CATSDGQGANQPQHF. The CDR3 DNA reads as TGTGCCACCAGTGACGGACAGGGGGCCAATCAGCCCCAGCATTTT.